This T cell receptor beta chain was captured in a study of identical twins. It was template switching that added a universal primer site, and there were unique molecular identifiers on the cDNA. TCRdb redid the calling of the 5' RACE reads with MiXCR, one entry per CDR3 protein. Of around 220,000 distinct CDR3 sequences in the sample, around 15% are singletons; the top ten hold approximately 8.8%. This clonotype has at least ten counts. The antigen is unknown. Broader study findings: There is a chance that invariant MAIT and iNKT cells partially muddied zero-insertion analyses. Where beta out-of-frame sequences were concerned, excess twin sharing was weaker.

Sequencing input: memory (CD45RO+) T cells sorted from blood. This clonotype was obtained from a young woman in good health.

The CDR3 sequence is CASSASGTFEGYEQYF. The CDR3 nucleotides are TGTGCCAGCAGCGCCTCCGGGACCTTCGAGGGGTACGAGCAGTACTTC. The V and J genes are TRBV7-2 and TRBJ2-7; the D gene could be TRBD1 or TRBD2 (5 bases each). This CDR3 region has 16 residues. CDR1 is SGHTA and CDR2 is FQGNSA in the germline V gene. V was shortened by 5 bases and J by 4 bases, with 21 bases between the two germline ends.